This T cell receptor (beta chain) was found in a study of T-cell reconstitution after alpha-beta-depleted transplantation in children. Whole-study findings and limits: Surviving recipient T cells and intrathymic progenitors accounted for some patients' high TCRbeta diversity at day 60. After one year, T-cell counts and TCRbeta diversity mostly came from new T cells. Reportedly, roughly two months post-transplant, alpha-beta T cells arose from several hundred expanded graft clones.

Molecular barcoding with unique molecular identifiers was used for the TCRbeta library. TCRdb re-called the PCR reads through MiXCR, storing one row per CDR3 protein. The sample carries 90,000 to 120,000 distinct CDR3 sequences, around 6.4% recorded once. The CDR3 has 12 residues. The V end lost 3 bases, the J end lost 6 bases, and 9 bases lay between the germline ends. In this sample, this clonotype turned up many times. Antigen unknown. This rearrangement joins TRBV12-3 or TRBV12-4 to TRBJ2-7, with D possibly called TRBD1 or TRBD2 (5 bases each). The sample here was PBMCs, mostly from graft donor cells, taken 360 days after TCRalphabeta/CD19-depleted stem cell transplant. The TCR sequence derives from a male patient aged 2-10 years who had a stem cell transplant for acute lymphoblastic leukemia, so the T cells may come from the graft donor. CDR3 in DNA: TGTGCCAGCAGTTTCGGGGCAGGCGAGCAGTACTTC. Translating gives CASSFGAGEQYF.